Below are 14 T cell receptor beta chains sequenced from a single sample in a study of CD8+ T cells in alopecia areata. cDNA prepared by RNA extraction and subsequent reverse transcription served as the template for sequencing. Only in-frame clones appear in the TCRdb table, and some are missing; sequencing was by immunoSEQ multiplex PCR. The top ten clones hold 0.46% of a sample with around 120,000 clones, about half of them seen once. The sample's treatment: oral pan-JAK inhibitor, 5-10 mg twice daily. The input for sequencing was CD4+ T cells sorted from blood, taken at week 4, from a patient treated with tofacitinib. The origin of the receptors is a human donor with alopecia areata.

The CDR3 loop reads CSGGTSTNTGELFF. In DNA, the CDR3 is TGCAGCGGGGGGACTAGCACGAACACCGGGGAGCTGTTTTTT. The chain recombines TRBV29-1 with TRBJ2-2; 9 bases align to TRBD2. V shed 7 bases and J 0 bases; nucleotides not matched to a gene: 3. Germline V gene lookup returns CDR1 SQVTM and CDR2 ANQGSEA. The CDR3 consists of 14 residues.

The V and J genes are TRBV4-1 and TRBJ2-6; 9 positions match TRBD1. CDR1 is MGHRA and CDR2 is YSYEKL in the germline V gene. After removal of 7 bases from V and 11 bases from J, the junction contained 12 bases not matched to a gene. CDR3 size: 15 residues. The CDR3 DNA reads TGCGCCAGCACCATTTATTTACAGGGGGCTGACGTCCTGACTTTC. Its translation: CASTIYLQGADVLTF.

The chain combines TRBV13 with TRBJ2-5; D remains unclear. The germline V gene encodes CDR1 PRHDT and CDR2 FYEKMQ (reference sequence). V gave up 1 base and J gave up 5 bases, with 2 bases separating them. This CDR3 has 11 residues. In nucleotides, the CDR3 is TGTGCCAGCAGCTTAGTTGAGACCCAGTACTTC. Translation gives CASSLVETQYF. Full variable domain (remainder filled in from reference TRBV13 and TRBJ2-5): AAGVIQSPRHLIKEKRETATLKCYPIPRHDTVYWYQQGPGQDPQFLISFYEKMQSDKGSIPDRFSAQQFSDYHSELNMSSLELGDSALYFCASSLVETQYFGPGTRLLVL.

The chain employs TRBV29-1 and TRBJ1-1; TRBD1 might be the D (5 bases). The length of the CDR3 is 13 residues. Trimming took off 7 bases at V and 0 bases at J, with 12 bases between the two ends. Germline lookup yields CDR1 SQVTM and CDR2 ANQGSEA. The CDR3 bases are TGCAGCGAGGGACGACAGATGAACACTGAAGCTTTCTTT. As protein: CSEGRQMNTEAFF.

This clone was seen a handful of times. The chain has TRBV9 and TRBJ1-2; TRBD1 might be the D (6 bases). Germline CDR1 reads SGDLS; CDR2 reads YYNGEE. The CDR3 covers 14 residues. V lost 0 bases and J lost 7, with 13 bases in between. CDR3 coding DNA: TGTGCCAGCAGCGTAGGGCGGGGGCTAGCTGGCTACACCTTC. Translation: CASSVGRGLAGYTF.

The V gene is TRBV7-9, the J gene TRBJ2-1; D may be TRBD2 (5 bases). This CDR3 is built from 12 residues. Trimming left V 5 bases short and J 8 bases short, with 10 bases between. CDR1 and CDR2 from the germline V gene are SEHNR and FQNEAQ (reference sequence). CDR3 protein: CASSPEGDEQFF. CDR3 DNA: TGTGCCAGCAGCCCTGAGGGTGATGAGCAGTTCTTC.

The rearrangement uses TRBV29-1 and TRBJ1-4, with 8 positions matching TRBD1. V trimming: 1 base; J trimming: 0 bases; junction bases outside the gene matches: 7. The germline V gene encodes CDR1 SQVTM and CDR2 ANQGSEA. This CDR3 has 17 amino acids. As DNA, the CDR3 is TGCAGCGTTGAAGTAGGTGGACAGGGCTCAACTAATGAAAAACTGTTTTTT. This sequence encodes CSVEVGGQGSTNEKLFF. Filled out from reference TRBV29-1 and TRBJ1-4, the complete variable domain reads SAVISQKPSRDICQRGTSLTIQCQVDSQVTMMFWYRQQPGQSLTLIATANQGSEATYESGFVIDKFPISRPNLTFSTLTVSNMSPEDSSIYLCSVEVGGQGSTNEKLFFGSGTQLSVL.

CDR3 loop: CSVERGKQDYYNEQFF. The CDR3 region has the DNA TGCAGCGTTGAAAGGGGGAAACAGGATTACTACAATGAGCAGTTCTTC. The chain employs TRBV29-1 and TRBJ2-1; D is perhaps TRBD1 (6 bases). The germline V and J ends were trimmed by 2 bases and 3 bases, with 17 bases remaining between them. The CDR3 spans 16 residues. Germline CDR1 is SQVTM and CDR2 is ANQGSEA.

The chain couples TRBV9 to TRBJ2-2; D gene ambiguous. Germline V gene lookup returns CDR1 SGDLS and CDR2 YYNGEE. V shed 0 bases and J shed 2 bases, with 11 bases lying between them. The CDR3 covers 16 residues. The CDR3, as DNA: TGTGCCAGCAGCGTAGTAAGTTCAGGAAACACCGGGGAGCTGTTTTTT. Translated, it gives CASSVVSSGNTGELFF.

This rearrangement joins TRBV25-1 to TRBJ2-3; D gene unclear. The V end was cut by 4 bases, the J end by 2 bases, with 4 bases between. This CDR3 is built from 12 residues. The germline V gene encodes CDR1 MGHDK and CDR2 SYGVNS. CDR3 in DNA: TGTGCCAGCAGTGCGTACACAGATACGCAGTATTTT. This sequence encodes CASSAYTDTQYF.

V usage is TRBV6-5 and J usage is TRBJ1-5; 9 bases are shared with TRBD1. Per germline, CDR1 MNHEY and CDR2 SVGAGI. The CDR3 is made up of 13 amino acids. The V segment lost 4 bases and the J segment 7 bases; nucleotides outside the gene matches: 2. The CDR3 is CASSWDREQPQHF. Written as DNA, the CDR3 is TGTGCCAGCAGTTGGGACAGGGAGCAGCCCCAGCATTTT.

The chain is built from TRBV5-1 and TRBJ2-3, with D possibly TRBD2 on 5 matching bases. Germline loops: CDR1 SGHRS, CDR2 YFSETQ. The length of the CDR3 is 17 residues. Trimming cost V 2 bases and J 0 bases, with 16 bases left between them. The CDR3 DNA reads TGCGCCAGCAGCTTTGGAGGCGGTTTCCCTAGCACAGATACGCAGTATTTT. It translates to CASSFGGGFPSTDTQYF.

This sequence joins TRBV27 and TRBJ2-6; TRBD1 or TRBD2 may be the D gene (5 bases each). Per germline, CDR1 MNHEY and CDR2 SMNVEV (reference sequence). The CDR3 spans 16 residues. The ends were cut back, 2 bases at V and 2 bases at J, with 10 bases in the middle. Here the CDR3 DNA reads TGTGCCAGCAGTTTAAAGGGGACGGCTGGGGCCAACGTCCTGACTTTC. Protein: CASSLKGTAGANVLTF.

The chain has TRBV2 and TRBJ2-6; 8 bases are a match to TRBD1. The trim removed 3 bases at V and 2 bases at J, leaving 3 bases unmatched. This CDR3 region has 16 residues. Per the germline V gene, CDR1 is SNHLY and CDR2 is FYNNEI. Here the CDR3 DNA reads TGTGCCAGCAGTGAGGACAGGGTACCTGGGGCCAACGTCCTGACTTTC. Translated: CASSEDRVPGANVLTF.